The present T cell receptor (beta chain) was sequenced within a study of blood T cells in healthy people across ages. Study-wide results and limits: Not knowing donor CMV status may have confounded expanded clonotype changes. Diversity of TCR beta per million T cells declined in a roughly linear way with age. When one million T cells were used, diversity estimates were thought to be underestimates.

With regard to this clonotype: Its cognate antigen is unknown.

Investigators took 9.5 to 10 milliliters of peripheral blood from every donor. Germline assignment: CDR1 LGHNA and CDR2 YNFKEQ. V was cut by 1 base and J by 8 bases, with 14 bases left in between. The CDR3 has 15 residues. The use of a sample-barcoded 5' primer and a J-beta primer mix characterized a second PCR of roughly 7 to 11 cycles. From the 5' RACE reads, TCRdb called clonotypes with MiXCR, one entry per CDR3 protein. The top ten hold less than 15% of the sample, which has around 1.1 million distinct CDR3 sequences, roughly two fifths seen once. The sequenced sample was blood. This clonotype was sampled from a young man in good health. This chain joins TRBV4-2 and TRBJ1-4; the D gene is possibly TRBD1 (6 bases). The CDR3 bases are TGTGCCAGCAGCCAAGTGGAGGGGGAGGGGGAAAAACTGTTTTTT. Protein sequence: CASSQVEGEGEKLFF.